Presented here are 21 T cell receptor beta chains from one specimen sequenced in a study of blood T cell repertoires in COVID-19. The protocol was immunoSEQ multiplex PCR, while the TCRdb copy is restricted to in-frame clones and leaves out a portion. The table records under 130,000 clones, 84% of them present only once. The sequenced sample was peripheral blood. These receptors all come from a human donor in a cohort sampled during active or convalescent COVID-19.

The CDR3 spells CASRDGWGPSNEQYF. The CDR3 region has the DNA TGTGCCAGCAGAGATGGGTGGGGGCCATCCAACGAGCAGTACTTC. The chain joins TRBV6-6 to TRBJ2-7; tentative D call: TRBD1 (6 bases). Per germline, CDR1 MNHNY and CDR2 SVGAGI (reference sequence). The CDR3 covers 15 residues. The V and J ends lost 6 bases and 5 bases respectively, with 20 bases between them.

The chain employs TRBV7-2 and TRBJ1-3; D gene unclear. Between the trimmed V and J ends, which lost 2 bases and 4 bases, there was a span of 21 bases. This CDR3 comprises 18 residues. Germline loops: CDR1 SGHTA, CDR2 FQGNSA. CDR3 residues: CASSLNVEVRKSGNTIYF. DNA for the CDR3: TGTGCCAGCAGCTTAAATGTCGAAGTCAGAAAGTCGGGAAACACCATATATTTT.

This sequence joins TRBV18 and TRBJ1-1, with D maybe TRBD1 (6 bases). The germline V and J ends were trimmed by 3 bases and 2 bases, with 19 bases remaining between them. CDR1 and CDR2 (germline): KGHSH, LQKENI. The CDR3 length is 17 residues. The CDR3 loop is CASSPNLNRDVNTEAFF. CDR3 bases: TGTGCCAGCTCACCTAACCTTAACAGGGACGTAAACACTGAAGCTTTCTTT.

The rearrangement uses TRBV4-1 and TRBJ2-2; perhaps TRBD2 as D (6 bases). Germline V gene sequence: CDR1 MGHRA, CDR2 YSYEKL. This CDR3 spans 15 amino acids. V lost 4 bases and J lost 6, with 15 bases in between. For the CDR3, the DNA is TGCGCCAGCAGCCGATGGGGGGATAAGCCCGGGGAGCTGTTTTTT. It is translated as CASSRWGDKPGELFF.

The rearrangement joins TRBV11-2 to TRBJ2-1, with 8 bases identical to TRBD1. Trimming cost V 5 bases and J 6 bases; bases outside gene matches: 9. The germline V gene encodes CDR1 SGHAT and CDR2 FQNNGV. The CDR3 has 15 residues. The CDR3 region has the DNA TGTGCCAGCAGCCGCCGGGACAGGATATTCAATGAGCAGTTCTTC. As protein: CASSRRDRIFNEQFF.

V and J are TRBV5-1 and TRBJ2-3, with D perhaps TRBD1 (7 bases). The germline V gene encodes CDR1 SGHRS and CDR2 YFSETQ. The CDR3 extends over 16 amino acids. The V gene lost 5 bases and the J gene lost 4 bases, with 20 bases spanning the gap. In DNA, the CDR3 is TGCGCCAGCAGTTCCGAGGGGGCAGCTAGCGCAGATACGCAGTATTTT. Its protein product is CASSSEGAASADTQYF.

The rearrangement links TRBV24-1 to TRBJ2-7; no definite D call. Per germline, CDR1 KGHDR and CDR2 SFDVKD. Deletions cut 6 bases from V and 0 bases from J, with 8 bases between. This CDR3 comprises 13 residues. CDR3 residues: CATSPGFSYEQYF. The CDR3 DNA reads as TGTGCCACCAGTCCAGGATTCTCCTACGAGCAGTACTTC.

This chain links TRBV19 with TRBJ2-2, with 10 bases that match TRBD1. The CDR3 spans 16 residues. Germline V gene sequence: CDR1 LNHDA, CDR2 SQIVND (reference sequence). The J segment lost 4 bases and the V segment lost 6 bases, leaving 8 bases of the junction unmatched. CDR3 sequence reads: CASSRDRGSVTGELFF. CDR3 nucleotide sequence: TGTGCCAGTAGCCGGGACAGGGGCTCGGTCACCGGGGAGCTGTTTTTT.

The CDR3 loop is CASSPPGGLLNTEAFF. CDR3 sequence (DNA): TGTGCCAGCAGCCCCCCGGGTGGACTCCTGAACACTGAAGCTTTCTTT. The rearrangement links TRBV7-3 to TRBJ1-1; D ambiguous. Germline V CDR1 and CDR2: SGHTA, FQGTGA. This CDR3 region has 16 residues. Trimming cost V 5 bases and J 0 bases, with 16 bases left between them.

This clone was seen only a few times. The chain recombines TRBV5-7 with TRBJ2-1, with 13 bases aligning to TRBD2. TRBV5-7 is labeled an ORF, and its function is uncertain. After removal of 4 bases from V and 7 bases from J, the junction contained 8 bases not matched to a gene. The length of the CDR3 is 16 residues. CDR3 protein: CASSLKLAGGANEQFF. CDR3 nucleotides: TGTGCCAGCAGCCTAAAACTAGCGGGGGGGGCGAATGAGCAGTTCTTC.

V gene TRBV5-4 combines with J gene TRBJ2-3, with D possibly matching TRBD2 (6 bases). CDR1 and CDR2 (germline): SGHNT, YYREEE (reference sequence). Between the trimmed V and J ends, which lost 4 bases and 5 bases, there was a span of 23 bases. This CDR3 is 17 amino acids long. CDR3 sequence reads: CASSPLRTTTTQDTQYF. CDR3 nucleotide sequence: TGTGCCAGCAGCCCCCTTAGGACTACCACCACTCAAGATACGCAGTATTTT.

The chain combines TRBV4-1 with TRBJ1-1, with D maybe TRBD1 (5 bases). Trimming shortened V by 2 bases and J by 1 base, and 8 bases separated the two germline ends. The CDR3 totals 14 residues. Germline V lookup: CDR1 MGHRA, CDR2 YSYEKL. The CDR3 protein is CASSQPTENTEAFF. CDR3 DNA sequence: TGCGCCAGCAGCCAACCGACAGAGAACACTGAAGCTTTCTTT.

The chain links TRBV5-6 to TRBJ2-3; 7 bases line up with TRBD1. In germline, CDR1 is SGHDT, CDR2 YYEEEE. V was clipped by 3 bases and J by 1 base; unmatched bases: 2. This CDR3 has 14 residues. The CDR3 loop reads CASSSQGGTDTQYF. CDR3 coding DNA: TGTGCCAGCAGCTCTCAGGGGGGCACAGATACGCAGTATTTT.

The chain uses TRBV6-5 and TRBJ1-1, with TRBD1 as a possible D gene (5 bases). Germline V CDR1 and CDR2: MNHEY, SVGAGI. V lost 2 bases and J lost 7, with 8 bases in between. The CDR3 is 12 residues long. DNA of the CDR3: TGTGCCAGCAGTTACGGGAGGGGTGAAGCTTTCTTT. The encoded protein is CASSYGRGEAFF.

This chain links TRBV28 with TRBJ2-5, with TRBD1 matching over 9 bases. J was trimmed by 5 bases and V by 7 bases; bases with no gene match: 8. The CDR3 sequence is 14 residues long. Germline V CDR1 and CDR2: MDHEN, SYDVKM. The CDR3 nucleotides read TGTGCCAGCACTCGGACAGGGGTGAGGGAGACCCAGTACTTC. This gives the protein CASTRTGVRETQYF.

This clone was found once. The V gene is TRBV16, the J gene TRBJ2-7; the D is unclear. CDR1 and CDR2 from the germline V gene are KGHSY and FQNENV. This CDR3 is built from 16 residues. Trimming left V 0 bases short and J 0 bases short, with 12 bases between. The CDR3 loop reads CASSQSGQASSYEQYF. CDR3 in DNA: TGTGCCAGCAGCCAATCCGGTCAAGCAAGCTCCTACGAGCAGTACTTC.

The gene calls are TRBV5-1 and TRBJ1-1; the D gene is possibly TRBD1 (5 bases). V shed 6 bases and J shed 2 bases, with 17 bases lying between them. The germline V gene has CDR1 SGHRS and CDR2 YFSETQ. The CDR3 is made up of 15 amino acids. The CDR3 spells CASTATEGANTEAFF. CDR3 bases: TGCGCCAGCACCGCGACCGAAGGGGCTAACACTGAAGCTTTCTTT.

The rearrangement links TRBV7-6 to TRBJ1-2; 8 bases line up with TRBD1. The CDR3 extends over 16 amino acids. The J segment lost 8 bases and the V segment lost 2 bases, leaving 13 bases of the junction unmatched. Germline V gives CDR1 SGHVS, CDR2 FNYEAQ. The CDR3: CASSLSPAGGVDGYTF. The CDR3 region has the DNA TGTGCCAGCAGCTTATCCCCGGCAGGGGGCGTCGACGGCTACACCTTC.

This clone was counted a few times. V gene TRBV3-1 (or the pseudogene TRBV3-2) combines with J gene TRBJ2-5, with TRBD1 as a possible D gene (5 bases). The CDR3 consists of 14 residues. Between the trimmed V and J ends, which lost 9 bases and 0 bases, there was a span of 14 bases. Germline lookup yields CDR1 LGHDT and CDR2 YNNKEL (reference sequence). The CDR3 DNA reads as TGTGCCAGTTCAAAAAGGGGATACCAAGAGACCCAGTACTTC. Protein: CASSKRGYQETQYF.

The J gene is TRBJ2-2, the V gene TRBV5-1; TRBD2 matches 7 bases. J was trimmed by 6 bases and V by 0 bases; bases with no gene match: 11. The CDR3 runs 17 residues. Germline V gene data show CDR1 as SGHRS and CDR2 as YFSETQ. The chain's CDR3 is CASSLAASGVVAGELFF. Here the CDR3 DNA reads TGCGCCAGCAGCTTGGCGGCTAGCGGAGTAGTGGCCGGGGAGCTGTTTTTT.

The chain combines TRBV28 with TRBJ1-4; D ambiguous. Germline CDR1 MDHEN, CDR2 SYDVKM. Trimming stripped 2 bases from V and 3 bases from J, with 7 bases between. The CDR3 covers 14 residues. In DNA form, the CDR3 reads TGTGCCAGCAGTTTAACGGGGTCTAATGAAAAACTGTTTTTT. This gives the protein CASSLTGSNEKLFF.